These T cell receptor beta chains were read from a single sample in a study of T cell responses to AZD1222 COVID-19 vaccine. Assay: immunoSEQ multiplex PCR; the TCRdb copy retains only in-frame clones and omits some. Of approximately 84,000 clones listed, 85% to 90% are singletons. Sequenced material: peripheral blood, taken on day 0 of AZD1222 vaccination. The receptors stem from an adult in good health. Each CDR3 is given with its conserved first and last residue. The D gene is left open where the match is weak. Size values are once, few and many counts, or a class for expanded clones, and some rows have none.

once	TRBV11-1	.	TRBJ1-6	TGTGCCAGCAGCTTACTACCTTTGGGGGGCAATTCACCCCTCCACTTT	CASSLLPLGGNSPLHF
.	TRBV2	TRBD2	TRBJ2-3	TGTGCCAGCAGTGCCCTAGCGGGACCCACAGATACGCAGTATTTT	CASSALAGPTDTQYF
once	TRBV5-4	TRBD1	TRBJ1-2	TGTGCCAGCAGCCGGACAGGGGATACCTATGGCTACACCTTC	CASSRTGDTYGYTF
.	TRBV14	.	TRBJ2-5	TGTGCCAGCAGCCAAGTCTCAGGGGACCAAGAGACCCAGTACTTC	CASSQVSGDQETQYF
.	TRBV3-1/TRBV3-2	TRBD1	TRBJ1-2	TGTGCCAGCAGCCAACTACGAAGACAGGGGTGGAGGGGGTATGGCTACACCTTC	CASSQLRRQGWRGYGYTF
.	TRBV5-1	TRBD2	TRBJ2-3	TGCGCCAGCAGATCCGGGACTAGCGTTTCTAGCACAGATACGCAGTATTTT	CASRSGTSVSSTDTQYF
.	TRBV4-2	.	TRBJ2-1	TGTGCCAGCAGCCAGATCAGAGGGAGAAGTGATGAGCAGTTCTTC	CASSQIRGRSDEQFF
.	TRBV7-2	.	TRBJ2-1	TGTGCCAGCAGCTCATACGGGGTAAACAGTGAGCAGTTCTTC	CASSSYGVNSEQFF
.	TRBV7-9	.	TRBJ1-1	TGTGCCAGCAGCTCTCAATTTCCTCGGACTGAAGCTTTCTTT	CASSSQFPRTEAFF
.	TRBV7-8	.	TRBJ2-7	TGTGCCAGCAGCCGGCCCGGGACGGATCCCGAGCAGTACTTC	CASSRPGTDPEQYF
.	TRBV2	TRBD1	TRBJ1-5	TGTGCCAGCAGTTCGACAGGGACCTATCAGCCCCAGCATTTT	CASSSTGTYQPQHF
.	TRBV6-2/TRBV6-3	.	TRBJ2-2	TGTGCCAGCAGTGGTACCGGGGAGCTGTTTTTT	CASSGTGELFF
.	TRBV5-1	TRBD2	TRBJ2-7	TGCGCCAGCAGCTTGGCCAGCGGGAGCTCCTACGAGCAGTACTTC	CASSLASGSSYEQYF
.	TRBV10-2	.	TRBJ1-1	TGCGCCAGCGGAGGTAGCCCCCAAGAACCGAACACTGAAGCTTTCTTT	CASGGSPQEPNTEAFF
.	TRBV27	.	TRBJ1-4	TGTGCCAGCAGACGCGGACGGCTGACTAATGAAAAACTGTTTTTT	CASRRGRLTNEKLFF
.	TRBV10-3	TRBD1	TRBJ1-2	TGTGCCACTAGGCTCGAGACAGGGGTATATGGCTACACCTTC	CATRLETGVYGYTF
.	TRBV11-2	.	TRBJ2-4	TGTGCCAGCAGCTCGACGGAATTTTTAGCCAAAAACATTCAGTACTTC	CASSSTEFLAKNIQYF
.	TRBV28	TRBD1	TRBJ2-7	TGTGCCAGCAGTTCGACCGGGACAGGGGGTAACGAGCAGTACTTC	CASSSTGTGGNEQYF
.	TRBV11-2	.	TRBJ1-2	TGTGCCAGCACCTTACACGAGTTTAACTATGGCTACACCTTC	CASTLHEFNYGYTF
.	TRBV12-3/TRBV12-4	.	TRBJ2-3	TGTGCCAGCAGTTTTCCAGGGACAGATACGCAGTATTTT	CASSFPGTDTQYF
.	TRBV4-1	.	TRBJ2-3	TGCGCCAGCAGCCAGGTCCAGCGAGGAACCACAGATACGCAGTATTTT	CASSQVQRGTTDTQYF
.	TRBV10-3	.	TRBJ2-5	TGTGCCATCAGTGAGTCAAAAGGGAAAGAGACCCAGTACTTC	CAISESKGKETQYF
.	TRBV5-1	.	TRBJ2-1	TGCGCCAGTGCGGGGGCGGGAGAAAGCGGCTACAATGAGCAGTTCTTC	CASAGAGESGYNEQFF
.	TRBV4-1	.	TRBJ2-7	TGCGCCAGCAGCCCTCTAGCGAAATCCTACGAGCAGTACTTC	CASSPLAKSYEQYF
few	TRBV5-1	.	TRBJ2-2	TGCGCCAGCAGCTTGGCAGTCCGGACTCTCCGACTCCCCGGGGAGCTGTTTTTT	CASSLAVRTLRLPGELFF
.	TRBV5-6	.	TRBJ1-6	TGTGCCAGCAGCCTGGATATAAGGAATTCACCCCTCCACTTT	CASSLDIRNSPLHF
.	TRBV28	.	TRBJ2-3	TGTGCCAGCAGCCAACCTTTTGAGGATACGCAGTATTTT	CASSQPFEDTQYF
.	TRBV5-4	TRBD2	TRBJ2-1	TGTGCCAGCAGCCGGACTAGCGGGAGTTACAATGAGCAGTTCTTC	CASSRTSGSYNEQFF
few	TRBV4-1	.	TRBJ1-5	TGCGCCAGCAGCCAGAGGGATAATAGCAATCAGCCCCAGCATTTT	CASSQRDNSNQPQHF
.	TRBV5-4	.	TRBJ2-7	TGTGCCAGCAGCCAGGACCTCCTCTCCTACGAGCAGTACTTC	CASSQDLLSYEQYF
.	TRBV7-9	.	TRBJ2-1	TGTGCCAGCCAGGGTGCCACCTACAATGAGCAGTTCTTC	CASQGATYNEQFF
.	TRBV2	TRBD2	TRBJ2-4	TGTGCCAGCACCGGCGTGGTAGCGGGATCCAAAAACATTCAGTACTTC	CASTGVVAGSKNIQYF
.	TRBV27	.	TRBJ2-7	TGTGCCAGCAGTTCCGTGACATCTAAATTATACGAGCAGTACTTC	CASSSVTSKLYEQYF
.	TRBV20-1	.	TRBJ1-5	TGCAGTGCTAGCGGGGTTCAGCCCCAGCATTTT	CSASGVQPQHF
.	TRBV24-1	.	TRBJ2-1	TGTGCCACCAGTGATGCCTTGTCGACTAACTCCTACAATGAGCAGTTCTTC	CATSDALSTNSYNEQFF
.	TRBV27	TRBD1	TRBJ2-6	TGTGCCAGCAGTTTACAGGGGGCTGGGGCCAACGTCCTGACTTTC	CASSLQGAGANVLTF
.	TRBV28	.	TRBJ1-1	TGTGCCAGCAGTTTCCGCCGGCTGGGGGAAGCTTTCTTT	CASSFRRLGEAFF
.	TRBV9	TRBD2	TRBJ2-2	TGTGCCAGCAGCCCCAGTGGGACTACGATCACCGGGGAGCTGTTTTTT	CASSPSGTTITGELFF
.	TRBV24-1	.	TRBJ2-1	TGTGCCACCAGTGACCCGGACGGAACATACAATGAGCAGTTCTTC	CATSDPDGTYNEQFF
.	TRBV6-2/TRBV6-3	TRBD2	TRBJ2-7	TGTGCCAGCAGTTACTCGCTAGCGGGGCACTCCTACGAGCAGTACTTC	CASSYSLAGHSYEQYF
few	TRBV2	TRBD2	TRBJ2-3	TGTGCCAGCAGTCTAGCGGGAGCGACAGATACGCAGTATTTT	CASSLAGATDTQYF
once	TRBV5-4	.	TRBJ2-5	TGTGCCAGCAGCCCGGGTGGGGGAGGAGAGACCCAGTACTTC	CASSPGGGGETQYF
.	TRBV6-1	.	TRBJ1-2	TGTGCCAGCAGTGAACCCCTCAGAAGGGACTATGGCTACACCTTC	CASSEPLRRDYGYTF
.	TRBV12-1	.	TRBJ2-1	TGTGCCAGCAGCAGATCGGGACTAGCCTATGAGCAGTTCTTC	CASSRSGLAYEQFF
.	TRBV5-1	.	TRBJ1-2	TGCGCCAGCAGCTTGCGAGGGAGGCCCTATGGCTACACCTTC	CASSLRGRPYGYTF
.	TRBV9	.	TRBJ2-1	TGTGCCAGCAGCGCAGCATTAGGGCGCTACAATGAGCAGTTCTTC	CASSAALGRYNEQFF
.	TRBV3-1/TRBV3-2	.	TRBJ1-1	TGTGCCAGCAGCCGTCAAGAGGTGAACACTGAAGCTTTCTTT	CASSRQEVNTEAFF